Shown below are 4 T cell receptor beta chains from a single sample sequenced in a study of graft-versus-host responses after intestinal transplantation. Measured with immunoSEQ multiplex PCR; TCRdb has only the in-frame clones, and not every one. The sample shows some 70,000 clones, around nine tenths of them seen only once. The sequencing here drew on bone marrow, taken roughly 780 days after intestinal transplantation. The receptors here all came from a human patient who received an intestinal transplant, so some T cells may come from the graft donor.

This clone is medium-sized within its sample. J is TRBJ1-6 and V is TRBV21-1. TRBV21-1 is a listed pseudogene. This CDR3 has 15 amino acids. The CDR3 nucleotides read TGTGCCAGCAGCAAAGTAGGGGCCCCGGAGGTGGCCCTCCACTTT. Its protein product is CASSKVGAPEVALHF.

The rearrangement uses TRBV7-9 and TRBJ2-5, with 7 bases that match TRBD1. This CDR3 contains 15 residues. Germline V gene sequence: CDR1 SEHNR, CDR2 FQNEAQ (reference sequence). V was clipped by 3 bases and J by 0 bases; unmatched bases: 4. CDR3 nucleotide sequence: TGTGCCAGCAGCTTGAATACAGGGGACCAAGAGACCCAGTACTTC. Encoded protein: CASSLNTGDQETQYF.

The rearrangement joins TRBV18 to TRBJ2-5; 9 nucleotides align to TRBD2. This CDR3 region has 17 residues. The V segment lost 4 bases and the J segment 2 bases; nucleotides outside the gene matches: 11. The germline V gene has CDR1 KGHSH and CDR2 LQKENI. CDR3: CASSRNPSTSGQETQYF. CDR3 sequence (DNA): TGTGCCAGCTCACGAAACCCTTCGACTAGCGGTCAAGAGACCCAGTACTTC.

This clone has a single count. The CDR3: CASTSGSTDTQYF. The CDR3 region has the DNA TGTGCCAGTACTAGCGGTAGCACAGATACGCAGTATTTT. V usage is TRBV27 and J usage is TRBJ2-3, with 8 bases lining up with TRBD2. Losses at the gene ends were 9 bases for V and 0 bases for J; bases not matched to a gene: 2. Germline values: CDR1 MNHEY, CDR2 SMNVEV (reference sequence). The CDR3 is 13 residues long.